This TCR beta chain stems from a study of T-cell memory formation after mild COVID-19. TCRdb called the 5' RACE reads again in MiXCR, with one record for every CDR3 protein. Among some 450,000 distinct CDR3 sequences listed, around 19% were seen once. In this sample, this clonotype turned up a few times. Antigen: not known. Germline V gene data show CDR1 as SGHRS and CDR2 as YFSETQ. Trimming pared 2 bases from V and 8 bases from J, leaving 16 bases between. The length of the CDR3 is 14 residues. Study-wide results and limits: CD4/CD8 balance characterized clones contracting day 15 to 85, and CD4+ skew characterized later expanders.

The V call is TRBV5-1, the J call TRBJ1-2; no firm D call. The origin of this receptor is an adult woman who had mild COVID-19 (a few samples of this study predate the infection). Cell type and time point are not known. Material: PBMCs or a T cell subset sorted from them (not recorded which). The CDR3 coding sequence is TGCGCCAGCAGCTTAGGAGGATCCCAATACGGCTACACCTTC. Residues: CASSLGGSQYGYTF.